This entry lists 4 T cell receptor beta chains sequenced from one sample in a study of cytotoxic CD8 clonotypes in ibrutinib-treated CLL. The table came from immunoSEQ multiplex PCR; TCRdb's copy has only in-frame clones and leaves some out. The repertoire holds roughly 190,000 clones, with over 55% as singletons. The specimen comprised PBMCs, sampled after 24 months of ibrutinib treatment. All receptors derive from a human donor with chronic lymphocytic leukemia.

J is TRBJ2-3 and V is TRBV4-1; D may match TRBD1 or TRBD2 (5 bases each). V lost 4 bases and J 1 base, leaving 15 bases between the germline ends. The CDR3 has 16 amino acids. CDR1 and CDR2 from the germline V gene are MGHRA and YSYEKL. CDR3 sequence (DNA): TGCGCCAGCAGCCGATCCGGGGCCCCGGGCACAGATACGCAGTATTTT. Translating gives CASSRSGAPGTDTQYF.

The CDR3 DNA reads TGTGCCAGCAGCCTGACAGGCGATGAGCAGTTCTTC. It specifies CASSLTGDEQFF. This sequence joins TRBV7-3 and TRBJ2-1, with a weak D call TRBD1 (6 bases). Germline-derived CDR1 and CDR2 are SGHTA and FQGTGA. The CDR3 has 12 residues. Trimming removed 5 bases at V and 8 bases at J, with 10 bases between.

The DNA for the CDR3 is TGTGCCAGCAGTTGGGACAGGGTCGGTGATGCTTTCTTT. Encoded protein: CASSWDRVGDAFF. The rearrangement uses TRBV27 and TRBJ1-1; 9 positions match TRBD1. The germline gives CDR1 MNHEY, CDR2 SMNVEV (reference sequence). This CDR3 is built from 13 residues. The V segment lost 4 bases and the J segment 11 bases; nucleotides outside the gene matches: 8.

This clone came up once. V is TRBV5-6 and J is TRBJ1-1; possible D gene TRBD1, 6 bases. The germline V gene has CDR1 SGHDT and CDR2 YYEEEE. The CDR3 has 12 amino acids. V lost 3 bases to trimming and J lost 10 bases, with 13 bases between them. CDR3 region: CASSSGTPGAFF. The CDR3 DNA follows: TGTGCCAGCAGCTCAGGGACACCGGGAGCTTTCTTT.